This section outlines one T cell receptor beta chain sequence together with its context. The DNA is omitted, as the CDR3 cannot be located on it reliably, and the CDR3 follows TCRdb's listing. This record belongs to a study of T cell repertoires in cytomegalovirus infection. The wider study: CMV infection plus the matching HLA type was flagged by public TCR beta signatures.

The CDR3 is 18 residues long, ends included. Germline V gene lookup returns CDR1 MNHEY and CDR2 SVGEGT. In TCRdb, the reads were re-called with MiXCR into one record per CDR3 protein. The repertoire holds approximately 170,000 distinct CDR3 sequences, 17% seen once, with approximately 18% in the top ten. The sample comprised CD8+ T cells from PBMCs. V is TRBV6-2 or TRBV6-3 and J is TRBJ2-7; the table's TRBD1 call for D was not verified on the DNA. The receptor's source is a human donor in good health (CMV status not recorded). Some clones in this sample may be carry-over from other donors' samples. CDR3 region: CASFGPGQEMTGMYEQYF.